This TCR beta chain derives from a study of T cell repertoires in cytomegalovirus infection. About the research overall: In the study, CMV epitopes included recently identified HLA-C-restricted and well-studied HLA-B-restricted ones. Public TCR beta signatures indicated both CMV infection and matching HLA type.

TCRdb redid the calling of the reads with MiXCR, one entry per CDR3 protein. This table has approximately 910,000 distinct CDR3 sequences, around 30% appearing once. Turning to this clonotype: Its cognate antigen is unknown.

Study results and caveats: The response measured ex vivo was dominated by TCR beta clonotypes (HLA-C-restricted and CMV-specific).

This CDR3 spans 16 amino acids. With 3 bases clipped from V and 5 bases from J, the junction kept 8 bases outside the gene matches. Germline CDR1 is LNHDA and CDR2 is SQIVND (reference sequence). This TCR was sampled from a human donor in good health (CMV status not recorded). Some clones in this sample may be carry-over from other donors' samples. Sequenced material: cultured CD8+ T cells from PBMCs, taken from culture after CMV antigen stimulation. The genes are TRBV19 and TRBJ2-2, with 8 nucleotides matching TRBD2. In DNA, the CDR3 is TGTGCCAGTAGTATCCCTAGGACTAGCTCGACCGGGGAGCTGTTTTTT. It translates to CASSIPRTSSTGELFF. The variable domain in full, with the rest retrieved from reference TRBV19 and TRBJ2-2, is DGGITQSPKYLFRKEGQNVTLSCEQNLNHDAMYWYRQDPGQGLRLIYYSQIVNDFQKGDIAEGYSVSREKKESFPLTVTSAQKNPTAFYLCASSIPRTSSTGELFFGEGSRLTVL.